The source of this TCR beta chain is a study of beta chain features in type 1 diabetes. Study in general: Examination spanned fewer than 140,000,000 sorted cells from all samples. Study results and limitations: Type 1 diabetes patients showed fewer insertions and more deletions at VDJ junctions. All four CD4+ subsets from Type 1 diabetes patients carried moderately but significantly shorter TCRB CDR3s.

Since all of the isolated RNA was reverse transcribed, expressed TCRB transcripts were what got sequenced. Profiled with immunoSEQ multiplex PCR; TCRdb holds only in-frame clones, not every one. There are a few hundred thousand clones in the sample; approximately 24% occur only once, and roughly 0.011% lies in the top ten. Purities over 98% were achieved in all sorted populations. The CDR3 contains 15 residues. V lost 4 bases to trimming and J lost 4 bases; unmatched junction nucleotides: 5. Germline CDR1 and CDR2: SGHNT and YYREEE (reference sequence). This clone showed up just a few times. What it binds is unknown. Other DNA sequences in this sample translate to the same CDR3.

Source material: naive CD4+ T cells from blood. This chain uses TRBV5-4 with TRBJ2-1, with 10 bases fitting TRBD2. This clonotype originated in a woman in her twenties or thirties with type 1 diabetes. The CDR3: CASSPRTSGYNEQFF. The CDR3 DNA reads TGTGCCAGCAGCCCGCGGACTAGCGGATACAATGAGCAGTTCTTC. Together with reference TRBV5-4 and TRBJ2-1, the CDR3 gives the full variable domain: ETGVTQSPTHLIKTRGQQVTLRCSSQSGHNTVSWYQQALGQGPQFIFQYYREEENGRGNFPPRFSGLQFPNYSSELNVNALELDDSALYLCASSPRTSGYNEQFFGPGTRLTVL.